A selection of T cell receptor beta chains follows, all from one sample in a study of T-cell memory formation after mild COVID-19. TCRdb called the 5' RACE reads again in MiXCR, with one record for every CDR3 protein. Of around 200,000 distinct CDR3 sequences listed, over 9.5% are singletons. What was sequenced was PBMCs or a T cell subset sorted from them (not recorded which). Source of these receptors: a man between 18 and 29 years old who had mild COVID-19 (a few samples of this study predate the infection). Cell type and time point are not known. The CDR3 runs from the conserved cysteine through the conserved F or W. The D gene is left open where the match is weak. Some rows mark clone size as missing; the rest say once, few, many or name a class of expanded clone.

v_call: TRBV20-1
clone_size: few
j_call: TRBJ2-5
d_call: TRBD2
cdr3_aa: CSATRRGLATETQYF
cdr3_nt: TGCAGTGCTACTCGCCGGGGACTAGCAACAGAGACCCAGTACTTC

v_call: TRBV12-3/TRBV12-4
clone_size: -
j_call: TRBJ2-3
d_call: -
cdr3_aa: CASSLGGLADTQYF
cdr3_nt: TGTGCCAGCAGTTTGGGGGGGCTGGCAGATACGCAGTATTTT

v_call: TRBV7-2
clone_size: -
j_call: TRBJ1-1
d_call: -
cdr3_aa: CASSTYSLNTEAFF
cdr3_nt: TGTGCCAGCAGCACCTATTCGTTGAACACTGAAGCTTTCTTT

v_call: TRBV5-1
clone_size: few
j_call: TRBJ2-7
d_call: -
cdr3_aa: CASSRTGLMSYEQYF
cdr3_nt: TGCGCCAGCAGTAGAACAGGGCTTATGTCCTACGAGCAGTACTTC

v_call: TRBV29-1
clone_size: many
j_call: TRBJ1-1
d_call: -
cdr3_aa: CSVWKGLGTEAFF
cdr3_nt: TGCAGCGTGTGGAAGGGTCTGGGCACTGAAGCTTTCTTT

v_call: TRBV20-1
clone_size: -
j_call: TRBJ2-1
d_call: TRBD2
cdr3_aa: CSATGLAGGGNEQFF
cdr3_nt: TGCAGTGCCACGGGACTAGCGGGGGGTGGGAATGAGCAGTTCTTC

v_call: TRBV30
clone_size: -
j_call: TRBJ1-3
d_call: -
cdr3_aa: CAWSSSGNTIYF
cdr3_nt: TGTGCCTGGAGCTCCTCTGGAAACACCATATATTTT

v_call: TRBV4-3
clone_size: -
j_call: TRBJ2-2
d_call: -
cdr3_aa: CASSQEGASRGTGELFF
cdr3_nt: TGCGCCAGCAGCCAAGAGGGGGCCAGCCGAGGCACCGGGGAGCTGTTTTTT

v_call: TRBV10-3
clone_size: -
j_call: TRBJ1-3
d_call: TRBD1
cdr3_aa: CAISDRLTDRVRGNTIYF
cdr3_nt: TGTGCCATCAGTGACCGCTTGACTGACAGGGTGAGAGGAAACACCATATATTTT

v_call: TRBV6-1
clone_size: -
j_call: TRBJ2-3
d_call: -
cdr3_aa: CASSEQTGGDTQYF
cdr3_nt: TGTGCCAGCAGTGAGCAGACAGGAGGGGATACGCAGTATTTT

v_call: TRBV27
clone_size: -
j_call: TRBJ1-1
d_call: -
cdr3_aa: CASSREGWGTEAFF
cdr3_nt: TGTGCCAGCAGCCGAGAAGGGTGGGGCACTGAAGCTTTCTTT

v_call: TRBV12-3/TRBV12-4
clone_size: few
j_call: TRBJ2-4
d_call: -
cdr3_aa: CASSLEGNIQYF
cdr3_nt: TGTGCCAGCAGTCTAGAGGGGAACATTCAGTACTTC

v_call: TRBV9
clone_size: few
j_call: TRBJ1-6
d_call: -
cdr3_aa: CASSVGNLPVGSPLHF
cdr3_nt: TGTGCCAGCAGCGTAGGCAACCTCCCCGTGGGTTCACCCCTCCACTTT

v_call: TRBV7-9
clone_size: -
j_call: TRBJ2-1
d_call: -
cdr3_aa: CASSLWRGTTYNEQFF
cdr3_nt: TGTGCCAGCAGCTTATGGAGGGGTACAACCTACAATGAGCAGTTCTTC

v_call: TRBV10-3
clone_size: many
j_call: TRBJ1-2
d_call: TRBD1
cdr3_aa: CAINTGTGDGYTF
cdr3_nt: TGTGCCATCAATACCGGGACAGGGGATGGCTACACCTTC

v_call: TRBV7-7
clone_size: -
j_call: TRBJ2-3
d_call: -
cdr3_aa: CASSSQGSDTQYF
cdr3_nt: TGTGCTAGCAGCTCGCAGGGGTCAGATACGCAGTATTTT

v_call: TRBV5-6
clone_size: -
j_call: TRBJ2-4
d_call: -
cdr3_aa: CASSSPGYAKNIQYF
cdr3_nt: TGTGCCAGCAGCTCTCCGGGATACGCCAAAAACATTCAGTACTTC

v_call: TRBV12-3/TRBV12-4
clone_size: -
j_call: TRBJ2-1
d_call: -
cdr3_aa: CASSERGGDITDEQFF
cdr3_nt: TGTGCCAGCAGCGAGCGTGGGGGTGACATTACCGATGAGCAGTTCTTC

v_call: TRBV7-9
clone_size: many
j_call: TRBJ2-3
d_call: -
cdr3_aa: CASSFDGASTDTQYF
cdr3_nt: TGTGCCAGCAGCTTTGATGGGGCTAGCACAGATACGCAGTATTTT

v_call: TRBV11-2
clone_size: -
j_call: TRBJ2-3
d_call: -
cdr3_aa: CASSFRTDSTDTQYF
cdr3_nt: TGTGCCAGCAGCTTTAGGACGGACAGCACAGATACGCAGTATTTT

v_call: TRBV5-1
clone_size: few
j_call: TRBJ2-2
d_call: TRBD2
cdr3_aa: CASSSGDYMTGELFF
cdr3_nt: TGCGCCAGCAGCTCTGGGGACTACATGACCGGGGAGCTGTTTTTT

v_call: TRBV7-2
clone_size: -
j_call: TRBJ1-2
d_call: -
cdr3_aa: CASSLRRVGGYTF
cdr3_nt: TGTGCCAGCAGCTTACGCAGGGTGGGAGGCTACACCTTC

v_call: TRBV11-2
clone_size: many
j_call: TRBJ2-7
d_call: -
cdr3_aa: CASSLVAGQGYEQYF
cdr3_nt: TGTGCCAGCAGCTTAGTCGCTGGACAAGGATACGAGCAGTACTTC

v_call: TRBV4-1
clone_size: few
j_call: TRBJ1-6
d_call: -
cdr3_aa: CASSQEGVGDNSPLHF
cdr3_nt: TGCGCCAGCAGCCAAGAAGGGGTCGGGGATAATTCACCCCTCCACTTT

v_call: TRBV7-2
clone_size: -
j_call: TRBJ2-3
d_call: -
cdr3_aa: CASSLEGTTSTDTQYF
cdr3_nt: TGTGCCAGCAGCTTAGAGGGGACGACTAGCACAGATACGCAGTATTTT

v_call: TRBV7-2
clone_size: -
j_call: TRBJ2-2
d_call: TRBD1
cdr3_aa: CASSLTTGSGELFF
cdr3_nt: TGTGCCAGCAGCCTGACGACAGGGTCCGGGGAGCTGTTTTTT

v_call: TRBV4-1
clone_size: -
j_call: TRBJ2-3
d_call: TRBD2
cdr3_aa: CASSFRLAGSTDTQYF
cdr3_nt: TGCGCCAGCAGCTTCCGACTAGCGGGGAGCACAGATACGCAGTATTTT

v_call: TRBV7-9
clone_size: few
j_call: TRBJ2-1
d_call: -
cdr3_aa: CASSLVVSEQFF
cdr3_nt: TGTGCCAGCAGCTTAGTGGTGAGTGAGCAGTTCTTC

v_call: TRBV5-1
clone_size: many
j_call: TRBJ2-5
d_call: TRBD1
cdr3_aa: CASSPDRQETQYF
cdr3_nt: TGCGCCAGCAGCCCGGACAGGCAAGAGACCCAGTACTTC

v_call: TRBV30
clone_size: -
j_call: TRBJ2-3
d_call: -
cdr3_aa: CAWSVGRLGDTQYF
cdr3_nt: TGTGCCTGGAGTGTAGGCCGACTAGGAGATACGCAGTATTTT

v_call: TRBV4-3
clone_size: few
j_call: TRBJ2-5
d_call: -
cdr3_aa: CASSQDPAGAETQYF
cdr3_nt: TGCGCCAGCAGCCAAGATCCAGCAGGCGCGGAGACCCAGTACTTC

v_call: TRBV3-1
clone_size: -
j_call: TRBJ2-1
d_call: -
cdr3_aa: CASSPSGLNNEQFF
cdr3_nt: TGTGCCAGCAGCCCTTCAGGGCTGAACAATGAGCAGTTCTTC

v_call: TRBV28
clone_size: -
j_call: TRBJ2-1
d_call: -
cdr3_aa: CASYRVLPNEQFF
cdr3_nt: TGTGCCAGCTATAGGGTATTGCCCAATGAGCAGTTCTTC

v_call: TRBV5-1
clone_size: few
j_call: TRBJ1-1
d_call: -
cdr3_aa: CASSFLGISNTEAFF
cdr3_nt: TGCGCCAGCAGCTTTCTCGGCATATCGAACACTGAAGCTTTCTTT

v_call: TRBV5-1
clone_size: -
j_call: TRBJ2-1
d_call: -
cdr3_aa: CASSGGPDEQFF
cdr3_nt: TGCGCCAGCAGCGGAGGACCAGATGAGCAGTTCTTC

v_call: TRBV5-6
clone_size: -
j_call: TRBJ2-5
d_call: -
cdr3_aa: CASSLRTEQETQYF
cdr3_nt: TGTGCCAGCAGCTTGCGGACGGAACAAGAGACCCAGTACTTC

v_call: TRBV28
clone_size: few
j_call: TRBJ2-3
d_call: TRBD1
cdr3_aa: CAGRDRASTDTQYF
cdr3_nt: TGTGCCGGTAGGGACAGGGCTAGCACAGATACGCAGTATTTT

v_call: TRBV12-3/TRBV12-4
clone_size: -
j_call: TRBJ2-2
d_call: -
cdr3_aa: CASTPTGNTGELFF
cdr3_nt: TGTGCCAGCACCCCGACCGGCAACACCGGGGAGCTGTTTTTT

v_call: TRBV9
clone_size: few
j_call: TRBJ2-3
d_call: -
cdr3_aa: CASSVGGTPVKPQYF
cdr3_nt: TGTGCCAGCAGCGTAGGGGGGACTCCTGTCAAGCCGCAGTATTTT

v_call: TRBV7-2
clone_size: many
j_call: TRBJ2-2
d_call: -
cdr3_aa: CASSLSSNTGELFF
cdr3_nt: TGTGCCAGCAGCTTATCTTCGAACACCGGGGAGCTGTTTTTT

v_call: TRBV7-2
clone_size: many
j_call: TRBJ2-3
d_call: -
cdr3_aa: CASSSLYTDTQYF
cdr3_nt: TGTGCCAGCAGCTCCCTTTACACAGATACGCAGTATTTT

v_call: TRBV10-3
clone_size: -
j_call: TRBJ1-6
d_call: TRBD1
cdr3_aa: CAIGQGDSPLHF
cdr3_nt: TGTGCCATCGGGCAGGGGGATTCACCCCTCCACTTT

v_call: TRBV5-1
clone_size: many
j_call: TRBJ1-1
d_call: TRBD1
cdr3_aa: CASSSKSGGSGTEAFF
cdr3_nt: TGCGCCAGCAGCTCGAAATCAGGGGGCTCTGGCACTGAAGCTTTCTTT

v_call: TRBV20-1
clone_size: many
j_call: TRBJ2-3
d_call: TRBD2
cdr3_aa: CSASGGVTDTQYF
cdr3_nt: TGCAGTGCTAGCGGGGGGGTGACAGATACGCAGTATTTT

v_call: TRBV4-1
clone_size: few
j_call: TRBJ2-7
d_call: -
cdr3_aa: CASSQEIVGGGWYEQYF
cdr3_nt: TGCGCCAGCAGCCAGGAGATCGTGGGAGGAGGGTGGTACGAGCAGTACTTC

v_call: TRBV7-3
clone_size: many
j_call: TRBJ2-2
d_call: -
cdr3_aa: CASSPRTGELFF
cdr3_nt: TGTGCCAGCAGTCCACGCACCGGGGAGCTGTTTTTT

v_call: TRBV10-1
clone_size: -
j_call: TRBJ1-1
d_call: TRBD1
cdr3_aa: CASNPGQGSTEAFF
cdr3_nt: TGCGCCAGCAATCCGGGACAGGGGAGCACTGAAGCTTTCTTT

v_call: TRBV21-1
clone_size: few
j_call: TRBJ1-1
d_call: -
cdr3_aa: CASSQAHRDTEAFF
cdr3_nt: TGTGCCAGCAGCCAAGCCCACCGGGACACTGAAGCTTTCTTT

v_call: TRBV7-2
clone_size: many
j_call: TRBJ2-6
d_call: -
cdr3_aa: CASSLGTVSGANVLTF
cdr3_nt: TGTGCCAGCAGCTTAGGGACGGTCTCTGGGGCCAACGTCCTGACTTTC

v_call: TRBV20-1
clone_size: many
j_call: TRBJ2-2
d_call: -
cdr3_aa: CSVASPTGELFF
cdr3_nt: TGCAGTGTCGCTAGCCCCACCGGGGAGCTGTTTTTT

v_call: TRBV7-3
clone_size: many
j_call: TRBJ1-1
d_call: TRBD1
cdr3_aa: CASSSIQGAGAFF
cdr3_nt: TGTGCCAGCAGCTCAATACAGGGGGCCGGGGCTTTCTTT

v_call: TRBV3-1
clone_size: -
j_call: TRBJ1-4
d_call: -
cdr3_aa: CASSQDSANGKLFF
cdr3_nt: TGTGCCAGCAGCCAAGACTCGGCGAATGGGAAACTGTTTTTT

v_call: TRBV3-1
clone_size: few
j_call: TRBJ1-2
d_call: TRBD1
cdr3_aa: CASSPKRDRSIGYTF
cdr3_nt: TGTGCCAGCAGCCCAAAGAGGGACAGGTCGATTGGCTACACCTTC

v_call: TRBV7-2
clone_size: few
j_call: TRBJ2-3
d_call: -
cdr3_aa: CASSLPTGRDTQYF
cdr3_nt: TGTGCCAGCAGCTTACCTACAGGGCGAGATACGCAGTATTTT

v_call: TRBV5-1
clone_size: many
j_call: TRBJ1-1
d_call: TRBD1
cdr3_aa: CASSVPPGTGDTEAFF
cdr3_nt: TGCGCCAGCAGCGTCCCCCCCGGGACAGGGGACACTGAAGCTTTCTTT

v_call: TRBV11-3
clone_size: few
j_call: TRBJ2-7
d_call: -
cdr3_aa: CASSLNGHGSYEQYF
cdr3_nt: TGTGCCAGCAGCTTAAACGGGCATGGGTCCTACGAGCAGTACTTC

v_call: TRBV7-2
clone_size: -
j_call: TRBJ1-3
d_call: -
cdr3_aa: CASSSAVAASGNTIYF
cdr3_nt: TGTGCCAGCAGCTCTGCGGTGGCAGCCTCTGGAAACACCATATATTTT

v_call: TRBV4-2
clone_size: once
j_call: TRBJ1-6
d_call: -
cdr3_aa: CASSQWGGRRLPLHF
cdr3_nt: TGTGCCAGCAGCCAGTGGGGCGGACGGAGGTTACCCCTCCACTTT

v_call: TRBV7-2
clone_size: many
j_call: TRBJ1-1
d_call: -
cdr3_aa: CASSPGALTGTEAFF
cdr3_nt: TGTGCCAGCAGCCCAGGGGCGCTTACGGGAACTGAAGCTTTCTTT